These T cell receptor beta chains were read from a single sample in a study of shared clonotypes between healthy human individuals. The repertoire was sequenced with immunoSEQ multiplex PCR; TCRdb's copy has only in-frame clones and lacks some. Of some 630,000 clones detected, about 96% appear once; the ten largest clones hold 0.11%. Material: naive CD8+ T cells sorted from blood. These receptors came from a woman between 25 and 40 years old in good health. CDR3s include the opening cysteine and the closing phenylalanine or tryptophan. D genes are given only for firm matches. Size is stated for part of the rows, as once, few or many counts, or as a class when the clone is expanded.

D,size,J,V,length,CDR3,DNA
.,.,TRBJ2-7,TRBV10-3,13,CAISGGEVLEQYF,TGTGCCATCAGTGGGGGGGAGGTGCTCGAGCAGTACTTC
TRBD2,.,TRBJ2-2,TRBV7-9,18,CASSFSAQLAGRTGELFF,TGTGCCAGCAGCTTCTCCGCGCAACTAGCGGGAAGGACCGGGGAGCTGTTTTTT
TRBD2,.,TRBJ2-7,TRBV5-1,16,CASSLADSGGSYEQYF,TGCGCCAGCAGCTTGGCCGACTCGGGAGGGTCCTACGAGCAGTACTTC
.,.,TRBJ2-2,TRBV29-1,11,CSVEYTGELFF,TGCAGCGTTGAATACACCGGGGAGCTGTTTTTT
.,.,TRBJ2-2,TRBV5-1,15,CASWGEIGQTGELFF,TGCGCCAGCTGGGGAGAAATAGGACAGACCGGGGAGCTGTTTTTT
TRBD2,once,TRBJ2-7,TRBV27,14,CASSLVPGLGEQYF,TGTGCCAGCAGTCTTGTCCCGGGACTAGGCGAGCAGTACTTC
.,once,TRBJ1-2,TRBV6-1,11,CASRQIYGYTF,TGTGCCAGCAGGCAAATTTATGGCTACACCTTC
.,.,TRBJ1-2,TRBV5-3,12,CARSLSFYGYTF,TGTGCCAGAAGCCTCTCTTTCTATGGCTACACCTTC
TRBD2,.,TRBJ2-1,TRBV10-2,20,CASSDTGLAGGEGSYNEQFF,TGCGCCAGCAGTGACACGGGACTAGCGGGAGGGGAAGGCTCCTACAATGAGCAGTTCTTC
TRBD1,.,TRBJ1-4,TRBV30,14,CAWSKGQGEEKLFF,TGTGCCTGGAGTAAGGGACAGGGGGAAGAAAAACTGTTTTTT
TRBD2,.,TRBJ2-7,TRBV19,16,CASSIGTSGPAYEQYF,TGTGCCAGTAGTATAGGGACTAGCGGGCCTGCCTACGAGCAGTACTTC
.,.,TRBJ2-2,TRBV7-9,14,CASSLEVVTGELFF,TGTGCCAGCAGCTTAGAAGTAGTTACGGGGGAGCTGTTTTTT
.,few,TRBJ1-1,TRBV25-1,14,CASTRDEGGGEAFF,TGTGCCAGCACAAGAGATGAAGGAGGTGGTGAAGCTTTCTTT